These T cell receptor beta chains were read from a single sample in a study of cytomegalovirus exposure and HLA in healthy donors. Sequencing used immunoSEQ multiplex PCR; TCRdb keeps in-frame clones, though not all of them. The sample includes 95,000 to 100,000 clones, less than 9.5% of them seen just once. Sequences were obtained from PBMCs. Receptors were obtained from a man in his fifties or sixties in good health and CMV-seropositive. Both conserved end residues are part of each CDR3. D genes are given only for firm matches. The size field is filled for only some rows; it gives once, few, many or a size class.

cdr3_nt: TGCCGCGGGGAAGGGACTGAAGCTTTCTTT
cdr3_aa: CRGEGTEAFF
clone_size: -
d_call: -
v_call: TRBV20-1
j_call: TRBJ1-1

cdr3_nt: TGTGCCAGTAGTGCACATCCACAGGGACGGGGTCAGCCCCAGCATTTT
cdr3_aa: CASSAHPQGRGQPQHF
clone_size: -
d_call: -
v_call: TRBV19
j_call: TRBJ1-5

cdr3_nt: TGTGCCAGTAGTAGTAAGACAGGGTACACTTTT
cdr3_aa: CASSSKTGYTF
clone_size: -
d_call: TRBD1
v_call: TRBV19
j_call: TRBJ1-4

cdr3_nt: TGCGCCAGCAGCCAGGTTACTAGCGGGGACTACGAGCAGTACTTC
cdr3_aa: CASSQVTSGDYEQYF
clone_size: few
d_call: TRBD2
v_call: TRBV5-1
j_call: TRBJ2-7

cdr3_nt: TGTGCCAGCAGTTCAGGGACACAAAACTATGGCTACACCTTC
cdr3_aa: CASSSGTQNYGYTF
clone_size: -
d_call: -
v_call: TRBV28
j_call: TRBJ1-2

cdr3_nt: TGTGCCAGCAGTGATACTGCGGGATGGACCTACAATGAGCAGTTCTTC
cdr3_aa: CASSDTAGWTYNEQFF
clone_size: -
d_call: -
v_call: TRBV6-4
j_call: TRBJ2-1

cdr3_nt: TGTGCCAGCACCCAGACGGGACTAGCGAACAATGAGCAGTTCTTC
cdr3_aa: CASTQTGLANNEQFF
clone_size: -
d_call: TRBD2
v_call: TRBV7-2
j_call: TRBJ2-1

cdr3_nt: TGTGCCAGCAGTTTAGGCCAGGGGCCGACAAATTCACCCCTCCACTTT
cdr3_aa: CASSLGQGPTNSPLHF
clone_size: -
d_call: -
v_call: TRBV28
j_call: TRBJ1-6

cdr3_nt: TGTGCCAGCAGTTCCCGGTGGGAGCTTCATGGCTACACCTTC
cdr3_aa: CASSSRWELHGYTF
clone_size: -
d_call: -
v_call: TRBV6-5
j_call: TRBJ1-2

cdr3_nt: TGTGCCAGTATGAGAGAGGGGGCCTCCTTCGACACAGATACGCAGTATTTT
cdr3_aa: CASMREGASFDTDTQYF
clone_size: -
d_call: TRBD1
v_call: TRBV19
j_call: TRBJ2-3

cdr3_nt: TGTGCCAGCGCCACTCTCTCTAGCTCCTACAATGAGCAGTTCTTC
cdr3_aa: CASATLSSSYNEQFF
clone_size: few
d_call: -
v_call: TRBV5-6
j_call: TRBJ2-1

cdr3_nt: TGTGCCAGCAGTTTCACACTAGGACGAAACGAGTACAATGAGCAGTTCTTC
cdr3_aa: CASSFTLGRNEYNEQFF
clone_size: few
d_call: -
v_call: TRBV28
j_call: TRBJ2-1

cdr3_nt: TGTGCCAGCACGCAGTACAATCAGCCCCAGCATTTT
cdr3_aa: CASTQYNQPQHF
clone_size: -
d_call: -
v_call: TRBV6-6
j_call: TRBJ1-5

cdr3_nt: TGTGCCAGCAGTTCTCCGGGACAGGCGAAATACGAGCAGTACTTC
cdr3_aa: CASSSPGQAKYEQYF
clone_size: -
d_call: TRBD1
v_call: TRBV28
j_call: TRBJ2-7

cdr3_nt: TGCGCCAGCAGAACGGAAGGCGGGTACGAGCAGTACTTC
cdr3_aa: CASRTEGGYEQYF
clone_size: -
d_call: -
v_call: TRBV5-1
j_call: TRBJ2-7

cdr3_nt: TGTGCCAGCAGCGAGAGGGGGAGCTCCTACGAGCAGTACTTC
cdr3_aa: CASSERGSSYEQYF
clone_size: few
d_call: -
v_call: TRBV7-9
j_call: TRBJ2-7

cdr3_nt: TGTGCCAGCAGCCAAGCAGGCGGCAGGGGGAGCTCCTATAATTCACCCCTCCACTTT
cdr3_aa: CASSQAGGRGSSYNSPLHF
clone_size: few
d_call: TRBD1
v_call: TRBV4-2
j_call: TRBJ1-6

cdr3_nt: TGCGCCAGCAGTGAGTGGGGCAGCAATCAGCCCCAGCATTTT
cdr3_aa: CASSEWGSNQPQHF
clone_size: few
d_call: -
v_call: TRBV10-2
j_call: TRBJ1-5

cdr3_nt: TGTGCCATTTCCCCAGGAAGCACCTACAATGAGCAGTTCTTC
cdr3_aa: CAISPGSTYNEQFF
clone_size: few
d_call: -
v_call: TRBV10-3
j_call: TRBJ2-1

cdr3_nt: TGTGCCTGGAGTGTGGGGGACAGATCAAACATTCAGTACTTC
cdr3_aa: CAWSVGDRSNIQYF
clone_size: -
d_call: TRBD1
v_call: TRBV30
j_call: TRBJ2-4

cdr3_nt: TGTGCCAGCAGCTTAGGTTCGTACCAAGAGACCCAGTACTTC
cdr3_aa: CASSLGSYQETQYF
clone_size: few
d_call: -
v_call: TRBV7-2
j_call: TRBJ2-5

cdr3_nt: TGCGCCAGCAGCCAACAACCGGGAATCGGTGGGGCCAACGTCCTGACTTTC
cdr3_aa: CASSQQPGIGGANVLTF
clone_size: -
d_call: -
v_call: TRBV4-1
j_call: TRBJ2-6

cdr3_nt: TGTGCCACAAGGACAGGCGGAAACACTGAAGCTTTCTTT
cdr3_aa: CATRTGGNTEAFF
clone_size: -
d_call: TRBD1
v_call: TRBV10-3
j_call: TRBJ1-1

cdr3_nt: TGTGCCAGCGGTAGCGGGAGGGCGTCCGAGCAGTTCTTC
cdr3_aa: CASGSGRASEQFF
clone_size: -
d_call: TRBD2
v_call: TRBV27
j_call: TRBJ2-1

cdr3_nt: TGTGCCAGCAAGGAGGGTCATAGCAATCAGCCCCAGCATTTT
cdr3_aa: CASKEGHSNQPQHF
clone_size: -
d_call: -
v_call: TRBV2
j_call: TRBJ1-5

cdr3_nt: TGCGCCAGCAGAGAAGCCTCTGGAAACACCATATATTTT
cdr3_aa: CASREASGNTIYF
clone_size: -
d_call: -
v_call: TRBV5-1
j_call: TRBJ1-3

cdr3_nt: TGTGCCAGTAGTCCCGGGACAGGGAGGTCCTACGAGCAGTACTTC
cdr3_aa: CASSPGTGRSYEQYF
clone_size: few
d_call: TRBD1
v_call: TRBV19
j_call: TRBJ2-7

cdr3_nt: TGTGCCAGCAGTGCATTGACGCCAGGGGGCACAGATACGCAGTATTTT
cdr3_aa: CASSALTPGGTDTQYF
clone_size: few
d_call: -
v_call: TRBV2
j_call: TRBJ2-3

cdr3_nt: TGTGCCAGCAGCCAAATGAGACTAGCGGACCGCACAGATACGCAGTATTTT
cdr3_aa: CASSQMRLADRTDTQYF
clone_size: few
d_call: TRBD2
v_call: TRBV9
j_call: TRBJ2-3

cdr3_nt: TGTGCCAGCAGCCAAGTTTATGCGGAGCAAGAGCCCCAGCATTTT
cdr3_aa: CASSQVYAEQEPQHF
clone_size: few
d_call: -
v_call: TRBV4-2
j_call: TRBJ1-5

cdr3_nt: TGTGCCAGCAGCTTAGGGACTAGCGGGGGGTACAATGAGCAGTTCTTC
cdr3_aa: CASSLGTSGGYNEQFF
clone_size: -
d_call: TRBD2
v_call: TRBV7-8
j_call: TRBJ2-1

cdr3_nt: TGTGCCAGCAGCTTAGGGGTCCTAGCCTCCACCGGGGAGCTGTTTTTT
cdr3_aa: CASSLGVLASTGELFF
clone_size: -
d_call: -
v_call: TRBV7-3
j_call: TRBJ2-2

cdr3_nt: TGTGCCAGCAGTCTCACCCTGGGGAGCGGGAGCTACGAGCAGTACTTC
cdr3_aa: CASSLTLGSGSYEQYF
clone_size: -
d_call: TRBD2
v_call: TRBV28
j_call: TRBJ2-7

cdr3_nt: TGTGCCAGCAGCTTGGCTGAGGGCTCCTACGAGCAGTACTTC
cdr3_aa: CASSLAEGSYEQYF
clone_size: few
d_call: -
v_call: TRBV5-4
j_call: TRBJ2-7

cdr3_nt: TGTGCCAGTAGCGACGGGACTCCGCCGGATACGCAGTATTTT
cdr3_aa: CASSDGTPPDTQYF
clone_size: -
d_call: -
v_call: TRBV19
j_call: TRBJ2-3

cdr3_nt: TGTGCCAGCAGCAACTCAGGGGGCAGCTATGGCTACACCTTC
cdr3_aa: CASSNSGGSYGYTF
clone_size: -
d_call: TRBD1
v_call: TRBV5-6
j_call: TRBJ1-2

cdr3_nt: TGTGCCAGCAGCTTGGGGGCGGGAGGCTACAATGAGCAGTTCTTC
cdr3_aa: CASSLGAGGYNEQFF
clone_size: few
d_call: TRBD2
v_call: TRBV11-3
j_call: TRBJ2-1

cdr3_nt: TGTGCCAGCAGTGGTACAGGGAGCTCCTACGAGCAGTACTTC
cdr3_aa: CASSGTGSSYEQYF
clone_size: -
d_call: -
v_call: TRBV28
j_call: TRBJ2-7

cdr3_nt: TGTGCCAGCAGCGTAGTAGTGGGAGGGGCAGGCAATGAGCAGTTCTTC
cdr3_aa: CASSVVVGGAGNEQFF
clone_size: few
d_call: TRBD2
v_call: TRBV9
j_call: TRBJ2-1

cdr3_nt: TGTGCCAGCAGCTTAGGGGGACTAAACTACGAGCAGTACTTC
cdr3_aa: CASSLGGLNYEQYF
clone_size: few
d_call: TRBD2
v_call: TRBV7-2
j_call: TRBJ2-7

cdr3_nt: TGTGCCAGCACCGCACTAGCGGGACCCTACGAGCAGTACTTC
cdr3_aa: CASTALAGPYEQYF
clone_size: -
d_call: TRBD2
v_call: TRBV7-2
j_call: TRBJ2-7